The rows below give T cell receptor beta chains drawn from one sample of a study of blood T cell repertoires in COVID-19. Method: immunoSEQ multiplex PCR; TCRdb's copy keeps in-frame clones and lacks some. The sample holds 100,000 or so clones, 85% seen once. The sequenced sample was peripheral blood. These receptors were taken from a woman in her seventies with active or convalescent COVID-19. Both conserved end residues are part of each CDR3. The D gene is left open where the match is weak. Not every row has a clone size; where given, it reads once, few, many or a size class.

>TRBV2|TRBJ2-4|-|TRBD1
CASKPTLLPGQGNIQYF
TGTGCCAGCAAACCAACATTGCTTCCGGGACAGGGAAACATTCAGTACTTC
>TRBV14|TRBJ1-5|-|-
CASSRRQLYSNQPQHF
TGTGCCAGCAGCCGCAGACAGCTATATAGCAATCAGCCCCAGCATTTT
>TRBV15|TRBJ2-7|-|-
CATSRTSYEQYF
TGTGCCACCAGCAGAACATCCTACGAGCAGTACTTC
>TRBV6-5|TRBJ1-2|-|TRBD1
CASSYGARGRDGYTF
TGTGCCAGCAGTTATGGTGCCAGGGGGCGCGATGGCTACACCTTC
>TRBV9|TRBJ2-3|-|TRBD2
CASSPRTSLDTQYF
TGTGCCAGCAGCCCCCGGACTAGCCTGGATACGCAGTATTTT
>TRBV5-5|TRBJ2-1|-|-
CASSLEFSLRDNEQFF
TGTGCCAGCAGCTTGGAGTTCAGTTTACGGGACAATGAGCAGTTCTTC
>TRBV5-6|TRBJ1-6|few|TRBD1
CASSVDRVQSPLHF
TGTGCCAGCAGCGTGGACAGGGTTCAATCACCCCTCCACTTT
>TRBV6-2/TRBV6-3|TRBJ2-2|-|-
CASSYDPGTYTGELFF
TGTGCCAGCAGTTACGATCCAGGGACTTACACCGGGGAGCTGTTTTTT
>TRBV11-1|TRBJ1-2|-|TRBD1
CASSLTGQDYGYTF
TGTGCCAGCAGCTTAACGGGACAGGACTATGGCTACACCTTC
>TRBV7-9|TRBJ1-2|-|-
CASSLGGQGGYTF
TGTGCCAGCAGCTTGGGAGGGCAAGGCGGCTACACCTTC
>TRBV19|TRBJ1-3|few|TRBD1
CASMPWTGNSGNTIYF
TGTGCCAGTATGCCTTGGACAGGGAACTCTGGAAACACCATATATTTT
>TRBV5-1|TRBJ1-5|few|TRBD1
CASRPSGTGGQPQHF
TGCGCCAGCAGACCCTCCGGGACAGGGGGACAGCCCCAGCATTTT
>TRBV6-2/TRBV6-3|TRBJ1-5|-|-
CASSYRPSQGEGQPQHF
TGTGCCAGCAGTTACCGGCCCTCACAGGGTGAAGGTCAGCCCCAGCATTTT
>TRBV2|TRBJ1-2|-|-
CASSPQGRGDGYTF
TGTGCCAGCAGTCCCCAGGGCAGGGGTGATGGCTACACCTTC
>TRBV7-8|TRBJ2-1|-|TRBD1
CASSFGQGRFGRQDNEQFF
TGTGCCAGCAGCTTCGGACAGGGTAGGTTCGGGAGACAGGACAATGAGCAGTTCTTC
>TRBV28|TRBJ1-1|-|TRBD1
CASSSTGGAAEAFF
TGTGCCAGCAGTTCGACAGGGGGCGCGGCTGAAGCTTTCTTT
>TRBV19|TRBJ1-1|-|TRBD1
CASSIRDSYEAFF
TGTGCCAGTAGTATTAGGGACAGTTATGAAGCTTTCTTT
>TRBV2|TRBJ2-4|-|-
CASTFGGWGSIQYF
TGTGCCAGCACCTTCGGGGGTTGGGGGAGCATTCAGTACTTC
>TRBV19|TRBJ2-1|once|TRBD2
CASRDLAGYYNEQFF
TGTGCCAGTAGGGATCTAGCGGGATACTACAATGAGCAGTTCTTC
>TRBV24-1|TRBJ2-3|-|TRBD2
CATSDFGGGPYGTDTQYF
TGTGCCACCAGTGATTTTGGGGGAGGGCCGTATGGGACAGATACGCAGTATTTT
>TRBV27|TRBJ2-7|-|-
CASSRDIGEQYF
TGTGCCAGCAGCCGCGATATTGGCGAGCAGTACTTC
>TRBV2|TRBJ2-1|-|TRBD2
CASIPGLAKSYNEQFF
TGTGCCAGCATCCCCGGACTAGCGAAGTCCTACAATGAGCAGTTCTTC
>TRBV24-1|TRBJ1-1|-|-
CATSERGNTEAFF
TGTGCCACCAGTGAGCGGGGGAACACTGAAGCTTTCTTT
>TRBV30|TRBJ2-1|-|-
CAWTGSYNEQFF
TGTGCCTGGACCGGGTCCTACAATGAGCAGTTCTTC
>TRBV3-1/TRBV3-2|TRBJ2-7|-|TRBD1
CASSRKGQGSYEQYF
TGTGCCAGCAGTAGAAAGGGACAGGGCTCCTACGAGCAGTACTTC
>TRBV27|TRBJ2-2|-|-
CASTGAALTNTGELFF
TGTGCCAGCACTGGGGCAGCCCTTACGAACACCGGGGAGCTGTTTTTT
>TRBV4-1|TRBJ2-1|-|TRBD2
CASSQDWGGVNLNEQFF
TGCGCCAGCAGCCAAGATTGGGGGGGTGTTAATTTGAATGAGCAGTTCTTC
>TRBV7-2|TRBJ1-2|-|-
CASSLDRSASYTF
TGTGCCAGCAGCTTAGATCGCAGCGCCAGCTACACCTTC
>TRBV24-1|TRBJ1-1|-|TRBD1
CATSDFGQGRRAFF
TGTGCCACCAGTGATTTCGGACAGGGACGCCGAGCTTTCTTT
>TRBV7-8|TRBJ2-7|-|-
CASSEYSSYEQYF
TGTGCCAGCAGCGAATATAGCTCCTACGAGCAGTACTTC
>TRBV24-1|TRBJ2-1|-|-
CATSERRNGQSNEQFF
TGTGCCACCAGTGAGCGGAGAAATGGACAGAGCAATGAGCAGTTCTTC
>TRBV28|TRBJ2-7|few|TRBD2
CASIRLAASYEQYF
TGTGCCAGTATCAGACTAGCGGCCTCCTACGAGCAGTACTTC
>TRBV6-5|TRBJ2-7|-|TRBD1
CASRGQGYSYEQYF
TGTGCCAGCAGGGGACAGGGGTATTCCTACGAGCAGTACTTC
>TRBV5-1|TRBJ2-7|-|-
CASSLDLPPYEQYF
TGCGCCAGCAGCTTGGATCTACCTCCCTACGAGCAGTACTTC
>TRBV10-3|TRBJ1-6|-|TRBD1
CAISESRQGGSPLHF
TGTGCCATCAGTGAGTCGAGACAGGGCGGCTCACCCCTCCACTTT
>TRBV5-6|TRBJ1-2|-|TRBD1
CASSLSHRGIYGYTF
TGTGCCAGCAGCTTATCCCACAGGGGAATCTATGGCTACACCTTC
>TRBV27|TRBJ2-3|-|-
CASSFRPSGSSTDTQYF
TGTGCCAGCAGTTTCAGGCCCAGCGGAAGTAGCACAGATACGCAGTATTTT
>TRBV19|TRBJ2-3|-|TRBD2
CASSTSGSIADTQYF
TGTGCCAGTAGTACTAGCGGGAGTATCGCAGATACGCAGTATTTT
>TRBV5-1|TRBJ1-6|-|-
CASRAEQGNNSPLHF
TGCGCCAGCCGTGCAGAACAGGGTAACAATTCACCCCTCCACTTT
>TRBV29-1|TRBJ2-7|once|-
CSVDSETYEQYF
TGCAGCGTTGATAGCGAGACCTACGAGCAGTACTTC
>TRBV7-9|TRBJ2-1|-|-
CASSWLGGQFF
TGTGCCAGCAGCTGGCTAGGTGGGCAGTTCTTC